A single sample gave rise to the 26 T cell receptor beta chains below, sequenced in a study of blood T cell repertoires in COVID-19. The protocol was immunoSEQ multiplex PCR, while the TCRdb copy is restricted to in-frame clones and leaves out a portion. The data contain approximately 280,000 clones, approximately 90% of them seen just once; the ten biggest clones take up about 4.2%. Sample: peripheral blood. Source of these receptors: a man aged 35 to 55 with acute or convalescent COVID-19.

The chain carries TRBV7-9 and TRBJ2-2; TRBD2 agrees at 10 bases. CDR1 and CDR2 (germline): SEHNR, FQNEAQ (reference sequence). The V segment lost 3 bases and the J segment 9 bases; nucleotides outside the gene matches: 4. The CDR3 is 14 amino acids. CDR3 sequence (DNA): TGTGCCAGCAGCTTTCTAGCGGGGGAAAGGGAGCTGTTTTTT. It encodes CASSFLAGERELFF.

For this clone: The sample has other DNA sequences that encode this CDR3 too. The chain has TRBV7-8 and TRBJ1-2, with 9 bases aligning to TRBD1. The germline V gene has CDR1 SGHVS and CDR2 FQNEAQ. The CDR3 contains 13 residues. Unmatched junction bases numbered 4, after V lost 3 bases and J lost 8 bases. The CDR3 DNA follows: TGTGCCAGCAGCTTGGGACAGGGCTACGGCTACACCTTC. Amino acid sequence: CASSLGQGYGYTF.

The V gene is TRBV24-1, the J gene TRBJ1-2; TRBD1 is a possible D gene (5 bases). V lost 5 bases, J lost 7 bases, and 13 bases lay in between. The length of the CDR3 is 13 residues. From germline, CDR1 is KGHDR and CDR2 SFDVKD. The DNA for the CDR3 is TGTGCCACCAGTGCGGGCGGGGGGACTGGCTACACCTTC. The encoded protein is CATSAGGGTGYTF.

In nucleotides, the CDR3 is TGTGCCAGCAGGTTAGCGGGGGGCAGCACAGATACGCAGTATTTT. As protein: CASRLAGGSTDTQYF. The J gene is TRBJ2-3, the V gene TRBV28, with 10 bases identical to TRBD2. Germline V gives CDR1 MDHEN, CDR2 SYDVKM. Trimming removed 6 bases from V and 0 bases from J; junction bases left unmatched: 3. This CDR3 contains 15 residues.

The chain combines TRBV6-1 with TRBJ2-7, with TRBD2 matching over 7 bases. The CDR3 totals 13 residues. Germline assignment: CDR1 MNHNS and CDR2 SASEGT. V shed 2 bases, J shed 5 bases, and the junction held 3 bases outside the gene matches. The CDR3 here is CASSERGGNEQYF. The CDR3 DNA sequence: TGTGCCAGCAGTGAACGGGGAGGGAACGAGCAGTACTTC.

The chain has TRBV2 and TRBJ1-5, with 9 positions matching TRBD1. The CDR3 spans 19 residues. V dropped 5 bases and J dropped 5; count of bases not matched to a gene: 19. Germline V gives CDR1 SNHLY, CDR2 FYNNEI. Written as DNA, the CDR3 is TGTGCCAGCAGTTTACGCACAGGTTACCGGGACAGGGAGGATCAGCCCCAGCATTTT. Translation: CASSLRTGYRDREDQPQHF.

V usage is TRBV5-6 and J usage is TRBJ2-3; weak D call: TRBD1 (6 bases). Between the trimmed V and J ends, which lost 6 bases and 4 bases, there was a span of 15 bases. This CDR3 comprises 14 residues. The germline V gene has CDR1 SGHDT and CDR2 YYEEEE. This CDR3 is CASNPTGFPDTQYF. The CDR3 nucleotides are TGTGCCAGCAACCCCACAGGGTTCCCAGATACGCAGTATTTT.

This chain links TRBV4-1 with TRBJ2-2; 10 nucleotides match TRBD2. This CDR3 has 17 amino acids. CDR1 MGHRA and CDR2 YSYEKL come from the germline V gene. V gave up 1 base and J gave up 4 bases; unmatched junction bases: 6. CDR3 DNA: TGCGCCAGCAGCCAAGTAGCGGGGGGCGTTGGCACCGGGGAGCTGTTTTTT. Translated: CASSQVAGGVGTGELFF.

V is TRBV13 and J is TRBJ1-2; no reliable D call. The CDR3 is made up of 15 amino acids. V was trimmed by 5 bases and J by 4 bases, leaving 17 bases between them. The germline V gene encodes CDR1 PRHDT and CDR2 FYEKMQ (reference sequence). This CDR3 reads CASSHRGWGSYGYTF. DNA for the CDR3: TGTGCCAGCAGCCACCGGGGATGGGGTAGCTATGGCTACACCTTC.

The chain recombines TRBV6-5 with TRBJ1-2, with D maybe TRBD1 (5 bases). The CDR3 loop spans 11 amino acids. Germline lookup yields CDR1 MNHEY and CDR2 SVGAGI. V was pared by 7 bases and J by 6 bases, with 9 bases between. CDR3 residues: CASTRGDGYTF. Here the CDR3 DNA reads TGTGCCAGCACGCGGGGGGATGGCTACACCTTC.

V and J are TRBV7-2 and TRBJ2-7; TRBD1 is a possible D gene (6 bases). The V and J ends lost 5 bases and 1 base respectively, with 12 bases between them. Germline CDR1 is SGHTA and CDR2 is FQGNSA. The CDR3 is made up of 14 amino acids. The CDR3 is CASSPDRYSYEQYF. The CDR3 DNA follows: TGTGCCAGCAGCCCCGACAGGTATTCCTACGAGCAGTACTTC.

This sequence joins TRBV2 and TRBJ2-3, with D unresolved. Trimming removed 4 bases at V and 5 bases at J, with 7 bases between. This CDR3 contains 12 residues. Looked up from germline, CDR1 is SNHLY and CDR2 is FYNNEI. CDR3 DNA sequence: TGTGCCAGCAGTGTCAGGATAGATACGCAGTATTTT. Its translation is CASSVRIDTQYF.

The chain's CDR3 is CASSPRLGGLAGELFF. CDR3 bases: TGTGCCAGCAGCCCCAGGTTAGGGGGCCTTGCCGGGGAGCTGTTTTTT. The chain uses TRBV11-3 and TRBJ2-2; TRBD1 agrees at 7 bases. The germline V gene encodes CDR1 SGHNT and CDR2 YENEEA. CDR3 size: 16 residues. V shed 5 bases, J shed 6 bases, and the junction held 12 bases outside the gene matches.

The chain has TRBV6-6 and TRBJ1-2; TRBD1 might be the D (5 bases). The CDR3 runs to 13 residues. The V gene's germline CDR1 is MNHNY and CDR2 SVGAGI (reference sequence). V shed 6 bases and J shed 4 bases, with 12 bases lying between them. CDR3 DNA: TGTGCCAGCAGACCAGACAGCACCTATGGCTACACCTTC. Translating it yields CASRPDSTYGYTF.

The rearrangement uses TRBV28 and TRBJ1-2; tentative D call: TRBD1 (5 bases). This CDR3 has 13 amino acids. V gave up 8 bases and J gave up 0 bases, with 10 bases separating them. Germline V gene lookup returns CDR1 MDHEN and CDR2 SYDVKM. CDR3 sequence (DNA): TGTGCCAGCGTCGGGGGAACTAACTATGGCTACACCTTC. As protein: CASVGGTNYGYTF.

The chain carries TRBV14 and TRBJ1-2, with a tentative D call TRBD1 (6 bases). Looked up from germline, CDR1 is SGHDN and CDR2 is FVKESK. V lost 0 bases to trimming and J lost 7 bases, with 18 bases between them. The CDR3 consists of 16 residues. CDR3 residues: CASSQDRMGAQGGYTF. The DNA for the CDR3 is TGTGCCAGCAGCCAAGATCGGATGGGGGCGCAGGGTGGCTACACCTTC.

This chain joins TRBV9 and TRBJ2-3; 11 nucleotides align to TRBD2. After removal of 1 base from V and 6 bases from J, the junction contained 7 bases not matched to a gene. In germline, CDR1 is SGDLS, CDR2 YYNGEE. The CDR3 length is 16 residues. CDR3 bases: TGTGCCAGCAGCGTATCAAGTAGCGGGGGGGCTGATACGCAGTATTTT. Encoded protein: CASSVSSSGGADTQYF.

V and J are TRBV19 and TRBJ1-5, with D maybe TRBD1 (5 bases). The V and J ends lost 3 bases and 4 bases respectively, with 16 bases between them. The germline gives CDR1 LNHDA, CDR2 SQIVND (reference sequence). CDR3 size: 16 residues. DNA for the CDR3: TGTGCCAGTAGTATTACCTCGATGAAGGGGAATCAGCCCCAGCATTTT. Translating gives CASSITSMKGNQPQHF.

The chain employs TRBV18 and TRBJ1-2; possibly TRBD1 for D (5 bases). CDR1 and CDR2 from the germline V gene are KGHSH and LQKENI. V was pared by 3 bases and J by 0 bases, with 14 bases between. The CDR3 loop spans 16 amino acids. The chain's CDR3 is CASSPSTVIPNYGYTF. The CDR3 DNA reads TGTGCCAGCTCACCTTCGACAGTTATACCTAACTATGGCTACACCTTC.

This chain links TRBV18 with TRBJ1-2, with unresolved D. Trimming removed 3 bases from V and 6 bases from J, with 8 bases in between. There are 12 residues in the CDR3. Germline-derived CDR1 and CDR2 are KGHSH and LQKENI. The CDR3: CASSPTRNGYTF. The CDR3 DNA sequence: TGTGCCAGCTCACCGACAAGGAATGGCTACACCTTC.

V and J are TRBV7-6 and TRBJ2-3; D remains unclear. Germline values: CDR1 SGHVS, CDR2 FNYEAQ. The CDR3 contains 13 residues. The germline V and J ends were trimmed by 2 bases and 3 bases, with 6 bases remaining between them. The CDR3: CASSLLRTDTQYF. The DNA for the CDR3 is TGTGCCAGCAGCTTATTGAGGACAGATACGCAGTATTTT.

The J gene is TRBJ1-5, the V gene TRBV30, with D unresolved. Looked up from germline, CDR1 is GTSNPN and CDR2 is SVGIG (reference sequence). V was pared by 0 bases and J by 4 bases, with 10 bases between. The CDR3 totals 14 residues. This CDR3 is CAWSVPGRNQPQHF. In DNA, the CDR3 is TGTGCCTGGAGTGTCCCTGGGAGAAATCAGCCCCAGCATTTT.

The chain links TRBV6-2 or TRBV6-3 to TRBJ2-3, with D possibly TRBD1 on 5 matching bases. The CDR3 is 12 amino acids. V lost 4 bases and J 6 bases, leaving 8 bases between the germline ends. Germline assignment: CDR1 MNHEY and CDR2 SVGEGT. The CDR3, as DNA: TGTGCCAGCAGTTCCAACAGGGATACGCAGTATTTT. This codes for CASSSNRDTQYF.

The CDR3 DNA sequence: TGCGCCAGCAGCCAAGATACAGGGGAGGGCAATCAGCCCCAGCATTTT. Protein: CASSQDTGEGNQPQHF. The V gene is TRBV4-1, the J gene TRBJ1-5; 7 bases map to TRBD1. The CDR3 length is 16 residues. The V segment lost 0 bases and the J segment 2 bases; nucleotides outside the gene matches: 4. Germline assignment: CDR1 MGHRA and CDR2 YSYEKL.

The gene calls are TRBV10-1 and TRBJ1-6; D is undetermined. Germline V CDR1 and CDR2: WNHNN, SYGVQD (reference sequence). This CDR3 comprises 13 residues. Between the trimmed V and J ends, which lost 7 bases and 6 bases, there was a span of 10 bases. This CDR3 reads CASKPGFNSPLHF. Written as DNA, the CDR3 is TGCGCCAGCAAGCCGGGATTTAATTCACCCCTCCACTTT.

This chain joins TRBV5-4 and TRBJ1-2; 10 bases are a match to TRBD1. Germline lookup yields CDR1 SGHNT and CDR2 YYREEE (reference sequence). The CDR3 loop spans 15 amino acids. V dropped 2 bases and J dropped 2; count of bases not matched to a gene: 3. The CDR3 DNA is TGTGCCAGCAGCTTTCCGGGACAGGGGAACTATGGCTACACCTTC. Its protein product is CASSFPGQGNYGYTF.